This entry is about one T cell receptor (beta chain). The data are from a study of T-cell reconstitution after alpha-beta-depleted transplantation in children. Unique molecular identifiers featured in how the TCRbeta library was prepared. A single record per CDR3 protein comes from TCRdb applying MiXCR to the PCR reads. The data contain some 500,000 distinct CDR3 sequences, about 31% of them singletons. Germline values: CDR1 SNHLY, CDR2 FYNNEI. There are 15 residues in the CDR3. Trimming removed 2 bases from V and 2 bases from J, with 10 bases in between. The source of this sequence is a human donor who donated a stem cell graft to a child with aplastic anemia. The J gene is TRBJ1-5, the V gene TRBV2, with D unclear. The specimen was PBMCs from the stem cell graft donor, collected from the stem cell graft. CDR3 nucleotide sequence: TGTGCCAGCAGTGAATTTCGCGGGGGCAATCAGCCCCAGCATTTT. Amino acids: CASSEFRGGNQPQHF.